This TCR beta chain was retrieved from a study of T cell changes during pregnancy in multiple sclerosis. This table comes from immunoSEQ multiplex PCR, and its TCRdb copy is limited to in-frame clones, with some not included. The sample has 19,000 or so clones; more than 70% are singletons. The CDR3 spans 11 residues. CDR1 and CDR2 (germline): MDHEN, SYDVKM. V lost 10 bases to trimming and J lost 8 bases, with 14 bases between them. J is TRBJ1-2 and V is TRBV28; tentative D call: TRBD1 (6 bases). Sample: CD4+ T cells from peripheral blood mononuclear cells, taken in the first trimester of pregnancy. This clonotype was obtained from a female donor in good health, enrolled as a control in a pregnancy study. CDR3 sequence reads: CATRGQSGYTF. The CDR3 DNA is TGTGCCACCCGGGGACAATCCGGCTACACCTTC.